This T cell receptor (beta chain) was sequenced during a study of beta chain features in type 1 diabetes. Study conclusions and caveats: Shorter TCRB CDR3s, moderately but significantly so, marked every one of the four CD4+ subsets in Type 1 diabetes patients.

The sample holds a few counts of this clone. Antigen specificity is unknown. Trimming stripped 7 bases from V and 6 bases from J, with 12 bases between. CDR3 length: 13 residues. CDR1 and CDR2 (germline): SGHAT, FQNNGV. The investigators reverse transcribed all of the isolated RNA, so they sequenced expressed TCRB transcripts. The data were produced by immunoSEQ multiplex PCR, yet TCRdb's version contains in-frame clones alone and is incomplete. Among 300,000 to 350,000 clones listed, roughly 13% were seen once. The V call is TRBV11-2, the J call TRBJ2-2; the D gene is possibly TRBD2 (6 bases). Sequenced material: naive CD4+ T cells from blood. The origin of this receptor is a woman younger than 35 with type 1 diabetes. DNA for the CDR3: TGTGCCAGCACCTTGGAGGGTCCCGGGGAGCTGTTTTTT. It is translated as CASTLEGPGELFF.